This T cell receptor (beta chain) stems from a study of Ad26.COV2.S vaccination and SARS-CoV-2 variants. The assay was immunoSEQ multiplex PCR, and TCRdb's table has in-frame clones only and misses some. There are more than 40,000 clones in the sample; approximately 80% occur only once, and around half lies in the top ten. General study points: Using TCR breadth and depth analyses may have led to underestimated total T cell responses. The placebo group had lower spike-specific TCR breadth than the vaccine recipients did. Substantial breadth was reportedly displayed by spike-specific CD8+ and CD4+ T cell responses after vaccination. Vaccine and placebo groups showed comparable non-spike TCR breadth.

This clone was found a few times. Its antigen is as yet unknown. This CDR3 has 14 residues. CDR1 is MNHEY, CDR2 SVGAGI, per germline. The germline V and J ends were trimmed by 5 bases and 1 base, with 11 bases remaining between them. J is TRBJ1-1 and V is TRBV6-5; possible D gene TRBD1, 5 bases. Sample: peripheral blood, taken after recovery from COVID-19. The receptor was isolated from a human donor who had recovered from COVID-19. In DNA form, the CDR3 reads TGTGCCAGCAGTCGTCCGGGGGGGAACACTGAAGCTTTCTTT. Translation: CASSRPGGNTEAFF.